These T cell receptor beta chains were read from a single sample in a study of cytomegalovirus exposure and HLA in healthy donors. The protocol was immunoSEQ multiplex PCR, while the TCRdb copy is restricted to in-frame clones and leaves out a portion. The sample has some 250,000 clones, around 80% seen once. Sequences were obtained from PBMCs. The receptors were sampled from a woman aged 55-70 years in good health and CMV-seropositive. Each CDR3 is given with its conserved first and last residue. A D gene is named only where the DNA matches it firmly. Rows give clone size only sometimes, using once, few, many, or a class for an expanded clone.

.	.	16	TRBV4-1	TRBJ1-1	TGCGCCAGCAGCCAGACCCCTACCGACAGGCTCGCTGAAGCTTTCTTT	CASSQTPTDRLAEAFF
.	.	17	TRBV4-1	TRBJ1-5	TGCGCCAGCAGCTTAGGTCCGGAGACCCCAGAAGGTCAGCCCCAGCATTTT	CASSLGPETPEGQPQHF
.	TRBD1	14	TRBV28	TRBJ2-7	TGTGCCAGCAGTTTAGTGGACAGGGTGGAAGAGCAGTACTTC	CASSLVDRVEEQYF
.	.	14	TRBV10-3	TRBJ1-3	TGTGCCATCAGTGAGTCGAGTTCTGGAAACACCATATATTTT	CAISESSSGNTIYF
.	.	12	TRBV6-6	TRBJ1-2	TGTGCCAGCAGCCCCGACATGTATGGCTACACCTTC	CASSPDMYGYTF
.	TRBD1	14	TRBV9	TRBJ1-1	TGTGCCAGCAGCGGGACAGGGGGGAGCACTGAAGCTTTCTTT	CASSGTGGSTEAFF
.	.	15	TRBV4-1	TRBJ2-7	TGCGCCAGCAGCCAAGAGGGGAGACGGCCATACGAGCAGTACTTC	CASSQEGRRPYEQYF
.	TRBD1	15	TRBV19	TRBJ1-3	TGTGCCAGTAGTTCGCGGACAGGGGCTGGAAACACCATATATTTT	CASSSRTGAGNTIYF
.	TRBD2	18	TRBV27	TRBJ2-7	TGTGCCAGCAGTCCCTTAAAGGGACTAGCGGGAGGAACATACGAGCAGTACTTC	CASSPLKGLAGGTYEQYF
few	TRBD1	13	TRBV5-1	TRBJ2-1	TGCGCCAGCAGCCTAGGGACAGACAATGAGCAGTTCTTC	CASSLGTDNEQFF
.	.	15	TRBV25-1	TRBJ1-2	TGTGCCAGCAGTGAAGTAGGGCAGGGGAAGGATGGCTACACCTTC	CASSEVGQGKDGYTF
.	.	16	TRBV5-1	TRBJ2-2	TGCGCCAGCAGCTCCGGGACATCAACCGTTACCGGGGAGCTGTTTTTT	CASSSGTSTVTGELFF
.	.	19	TRBV15	TRBJ2-2	TGTGCCACCAGCAGAGCCGGAGACAGGTGGTTGGAGAGAACCGGGGAGCTGTTTTTT	CATSRAGDRWLERTGELFF
.	.	14	TRBV27	TRBJ1-1	TGTGCCAGCAGTCTTACAGGGCTTGCTGGTGAAGCTTTCTTT	CASSLTGLAGEAFF
.	.	14	TRBV6-1	TRBJ2-5	TGTGCCAGCAGCCGGGACATAATGAAAGAGACCCAGTACTTC	CASSRDIMKETQYF
.	TRBD1	16	TRBV29-1	TRBJ2-1	TGCAGCGTTGGAGTGGGACAGACTATCTCCTACAATGAGCAGTTCTTC	CSVGVGQTISYNEQFF
.	TRBD1	15	TRBV19	TRBJ2-7	TGTGCCAGTAGTATAGGGGGACAGGGGATCTACGAGCAGTACTTC	CASSIGGQGIYEQYF
.	TRBD1	15	TRBV6-5	TRBJ1-2	TGTGCCAGCAGTTACGGTGGGCAGGGGGTGTATGGCTACACCTTC	CASSYGGQGVYGYTF
.	TRBD2	13	TRBV5-6	TRBJ2-1	TGTGCCAGCAGCCTACCGACTAGCGCTGAGCAGTTCTTC	CASSLPTSAEQFF
.	.	13	TRBV19	TRBJ2-7	TGTGCCAGTAGTAGTCACAGGGACGACGAGCAGTACTTC	CASSSHRDDEQYF
once	.	14	TRBV27	TRBJ2-5	TGTGCCAGCAGTTTATTGGGGCCCCAAGAGACCCAGTACTTC	CASSLLGPQETQYF
.	TRBD1	14	TRBV19	TRBJ1-3	TGTGCCACAAAACAGGGGGCGGCTGGAAACACCATATATTTT	CATKQGAAGNTIYF
.	.	14	TRBV11-1	TRBJ1-3	TGTGCCAGCAGCCAACAGGGCTTTGGAAACACCATATATTTT	CASSQQGFGNTIYF
.	TRBD2	15	TRBV7-9	TRBJ2-5	TGTGCCAGCAGCTTGATAGCGGGAAGGGGAGAGACCCAGTACTTC	CASSLIAGRGETQYF
once	TRBD1	20	TRBV10-3	TRBJ2-3	TGTGCCATCAGTGCCGCGGACAGGGGCCGCGACTACCCTAGCACAGATACGCAGTATTTT	CAISAADRGRDYPSTDTQYF
.	.	15	TRBV11-2	TRBJ2-2	TGTGCCAGCAGCCACCGGGGGGCTGACACCGGGGAGCTGTTTTTT	CASSHRGADTGELFF
.	.	14	TRBV10-3	TRBJ2-3	TGTGCCACCTTATCTCGGGTCCTCACAGATACGCAGTATTTT	CATLSRVLTDTQYF
.	TRBD1	16	TRBV12-5	TRBJ1-2	TGTGCTAGTGGTTTGGGCCCACCGGGACAGGGGCATGGCTACACCTTC	CASGLGPPGQGHGYTF
.	TRBD1	14	TRBV4-1	TRBJ1-5	TGCGCCAGCAGCCTTGACAGGGCCAATCAGCCCCAGCATTTT	CASSLDRANQPQHF
.	TRBD1	16	TRBV19	TRBJ2-5	TGTGCCAGTAGAAGGGGGACAGGCGCCTACCAAGAGACCCAGTACTTC	CASRRGTGAYQETQYF
.	TRBD1	16	TRBV11-2	TRBJ1-4	TGTGCCAGCAGCTTTAGATTATTAGGGACAGCTGAAAAACTGTTTTTT	CASSFRLLGTAEKLFF
.	.	14	TRBV10-1	TRBJ2-6	TGCGCCAGCAGTGAGTTCGCTGGGGCCAACGTCCTGACTTTC	CASSEFAGANVLTF
.	.	15	TRBV27	TRBJ1-5	TGTGCCAGCAGTTTGGGGGGACCGGCGAATCAGCCCCAGCATTTT	CASSLGGPANQPQHF
.	TRBD1	16	TRBV5-1	TRBJ1-1	TGCGCCAGCAGCTTGGGGCAGGGGGCGTTGAACACTGAAGCTTTCTTT	CASSLGQGALNTEAFF
.	.	14	TRBV11-2	TRBJ1-1	TGTGCCAGCAGCTTCGGGGGGAGAAACACTGAAGCTTTCTTT	CASSFGGRNTEAFF
.	.	13	TRBV6-6	TRBJ2-3	TGTGCCAGCAGTTACGAGACTACAGATACGCAGTATTTT	CASSYETTDTQYF
.	.	14	TRBV27	TRBJ2-1	TGTGCCAGCAGTTTTGTGGGGCAGACAAATGAGCAGTTCTTC	CASSFVGQTNEQFF
.	TRBD1	12	TRBV29-1	TRBJ1-1	TGCAGCGCAGACAGGGGAATCACTGAAGCTTTCTTT	CSADRGITEAFF
.	TRBD2	14	TRBV5-1	TRBJ2-7	TGCGCCAGCAGCTTGGAGGCGGGAGCCAACGAGCAGTACTTC	CASSLEAGANEQYF
.	.	13	TRBV6-5	TRBJ2-6	TGTGCCGAACAGAGCTCTGGGGCCAACGTCCTGACTTTC	CAEQSSGANVLTF
.	TRBD2	19	TRBV7-3	TRBJ2-6	TGTGCCAGCAGCTTTAGACTAGCGGGAGGGAAGGCTGGGGCCAACGTCCTGACTTTC	CASSFRLAGGKAGANVLTF
.	.	15	TRBV19	TRBJ1-5	TGTGCCAGTAGTATGGGGAAAACAGGGCGTCAGCCCCAGCATTTT	CASSMGKTGRQPQHF
.	.	16	TRBV4-1	TRBJ2-2	TGCGCCAGCAGCCAAGGGGACTTAAGCAGATCCGGGGAGCTGTTTTTT	CASSQGDLSRSGELFF
.	TRBD2	17	TRBV7-2	TRBJ2-7	TGTGCCAGCAGCTTAACCGATTGGCGGGAGGGACCCTACGAGCAGTACTTC	CASSLTDWREGPYEQYF
.	TRBD2	14	TRBV18	TRBJ2-1	TGTGCCAGCTCACTAGCGGGAGAGGGAAATGAGCAGTTCTTC	CASSLAGEGNEQFF
once	TRBD1	15	TRBV5-1	TRBJ1-6	TGCGCCAGCAGATCCGGGACAGGGGGTAATTCACCCCTCCACTTT	CASRSGTGGNSPLHF
.	TRBD2	16	TRBV7-3	TRBJ2-3	TGTGCCAGCAGCTTAAATGAGGGAGGGCCCTTGTCTACGCAGTATTTT	CASSLNEGGPLSTQYF
.	.	14	TRBV6-5	TRBJ2-5	TGTGCCAGCAGTTACTCTTCCTCCCGAGAGACCCAGTACTTC	CASSYSSSRETQYF
.	TRBD1	15	TRBV7-9	TRBJ1-1	TGTGCCAGCAGCTTCCGGACAGGGGGCGCGACTGAAGCTTTCTTT	CASSFRTGGATEAFF
.	.	11	TRBV27	TRBJ2-7	TGTGCCAGCAGTTCGCTCAGCGAGCAGTACTTC	CASSSLSEQYF
.	TRBD1	13	TRBV28	TRBJ2-1	TGTGCCAGCGGATGGAGACAGGGGAGTGAGCAGTTCTTC	CASGWRQGSEQFF
.	.	14	TRBV6-1	TRBJ2-1	TGTGCCAGCAGTGAAGTCCGGGTAGTCAATGAGCAGTTCTTC	CASSEVRVVNEQFF
.	TRBD1	15	TRBV5-6	TRBJ2-7	TGTGCCAGCAGCTTGGGAAGACAGGGGGGCTACGAGCAGTACTTC	CASSLGRQGGYEQYF
few	TRBD1	14	TRBV5-4	TRBJ1-1	TGTGCCAGCAGCTTCGACAGGGGGTATACTGAAGCTTTCTTT	CASSFDRGYTEAFF